Sequencing of this T cell receptor beta chain was carried out in a study of T cell responses to AZD1222 COVID-19 vaccine. Study-wide results and limits: Possibly, clonal diversity was underestimated; donors were largely white British and included more females. Seropositive status at baseline applied to only a handful of AZD1222 recipients.

By share, this clone ranks as medium-sized. Antigen specificity is unknown. Here immunoSEQ multiplex PCR was the method, and the copy in TCRdb shows in-frame clones only, minus some. Here the sample spans approximately 190,000 clones, almost 95% being singletons. This clonotype was obtained from an adult in good health. The specimen comprised peripheral blood, sampled on day 0 of AZD1222 vaccination.

This CDR3 is CASSASNRGANQPQHF. The CDR3 DNA follows: TGTGCCAGCAGCGCCTCGAATAGGGGCGCCAATCAGCCCCAGCATTTT. V is TRBV7-9 and J is TRBJ1-5, with D perhaps matching TRBD1 (5 bases). The CDR3 length is 16 residues. With 5 bases removed from V and 3 bases from J, the gap between germline ends came to 17 bases. Looked up from germline, CDR1 is SEHNR and CDR2 is FQNEAQ (reference sequence). Full variable domain (outside the CDR3, taken from reference TRBV7-9 and TRBJ1-5): DTGVSQNPRHKITKRGQNVTFRCDPISEHNRLYWYRQTLGQGPEFLTYFQNEAQLEKSRLLSDRFSAERPKGSFSTLEIQRTEQGDSAMYLCASSASNRGANQPQHFGDGTRLSIL.